One and the same sample provided the 30 T cell receptor beta chains below, sequenced in a study of shared clonotypes between healthy human individuals. Profiled with immunoSEQ multiplex PCR; TCRdb holds only in-frame clones, not every one. Of approximately 1,000,000 clones listed, 77% are singletons. Material: memory CD4+ T cells from PBMCs. Subset defined: CD45RA-negative fraction. These receptors originate from a man aged 18 to 30 in good health. Some clones in this sample may be carry-over from other donors' samples.

The chain recombines TRBV5-4 with TRBJ1-4; 9 bases fit TRBD1. With V trimmed by 4 bases and J by 3 bases, 4 bases remained unmatched. The CDR3 runs to 15 residues. CDR1 and CDR2 (germline): SGHNT, YYREEE (reference sequence). CDR3 protein: CASSINRGPNEKLFF. The CDR3 coding sequence is TGTGCCAGCAGCATTAACAGGGGGCCTAATGAAAAACTGTTTTTT.

The chain links TRBV11-1 to TRBJ2-1; TRBD2 is a possible D gene (6 bases). Germline loops: CDR1 SGHAT, CDR2 FQDESV (reference sequence). The V and J ends lost 5 bases and 4 bases respectively, with 15 bases between them. This CDR3 is built from 15 residues. CDR3 amino acids: CASSRRGEDYNEQFF. The CDR3 DNA sequence: TGTGCCAGCAGCCGGAGGGGAGAAGATTACAATGAGCAGTTCTTC.

As DNA, the CDR3 is TGCGCCAGCCGATCGGGCTACCTAAACACAGATACGCAGTATTTT. It specifies CASRSGYLNTDTQYF. The chain combines TRBV4-1 with TRBJ2-3; D remains ambiguous. Germline CDR1 reads MGHRA; CDR2 reads YSYEKL. Trimming pared 8 bases from V and 2 bases from J, leaving 17 bases between. The CDR3 is made up of 15 amino acids.

CDR3 bases: TGTGCCAGCTCCCGCGGGGCGGAGAAGCAGAATGAGCAGTTCTTC. Translation gives CASSRGAEKQNEQFF. J is TRBJ2-1 and V is TRBV6-1; weak D call: TRBD2 (6 bases). Germline-derived CDR1 and CDR2 are MNHNS and SASEGT. V lost 8 bases and J lost 7, with 21 bases in between. The CDR3 has 15 residues.

The V gene is TRBV5-1, the J gene TRBJ2-7, with D uncertain. The CDR3 has 16 amino acids. In germline, CDR1 is SGHRS, CDR2 YFSETQ. Trimming shortened V by 0 bases and J by 1 base, and 14 bases separated the two germline ends. CDR3 protein: CASSLVRGRASYEQYF. The CDR3 DNA is TGCGCCAGCAGCTTGGTTCGTGGACGGGCATCCTACGAGCAGTACTTC.

The chain is built from TRBV6-6 and TRBJ1-1, with no clear D. The CDR3 is 13 amino acids. The germline V and J ends were trimmed by 7 bases and 1 base, with 10 bases remaining between them. Germline CDR1 is MNHNY and CDR2 is SVGAGI (reference sequence). The CDR3: CASTLGRNTEAFF. The DNA of the CDR3 is TGTGCCAGCACCCTTGGGAGGAACACTGAAGCTTTCTTT.

The chain has TRBV6-5 and TRBJ1-4, with D unclear. V lost 2 bases to trimming and J lost 8 bases, with 9 bases between them. Germline V gene data show CDR1 as MNHEY and CDR2 as SVGAGI. CDR3 length: 13 residues. CDR3 in DNA: TGTGCCAGCAGTTACGCCGGTCGGGAAAAACTGTTTTTT. Protein sequence: CASSYAGREKLFF.

The V and J genes are TRBV10-3 and TRBJ2-7; D unresolved. V was pared by 4 bases and J by 0 bases, with 10 bases between. CDR1 ENHRY and CDR2 SYGVKD come from the germline V gene. There are 14 residues in the CDR3. The DNA of the CDR3 is TGTGCCATCAGTGGGGCGGAGAGCTCCTACGAGCAGTACTTC. Translated: CAISGAESSYEQYF.

The CDR3 DNA sequence: TGCGCCAGCAGCCAAGCCCCCCAGGGGGGCGAGCAGTACTTC. Amino acid sequence: CASSQAPQGGEQYF. The chain recombines TRBV4-1 with TRBJ2-7, with a weak D call TRBD1 (7 bases). This CDR3 comprises 14 residues. V was cut by 1 base and J by 6 bases, with 13 bases left in between. Germline V CDR1 and CDR2: MGHRA, YSYEKL.

This clone occurred once. The sample contains more than one DNA sequence encoding this CDR3. This chain uses TRBV30 with TRBJ2-5; D not certain. Per germline, CDR1 GTSNPN and CDR2 SVGIG (reference sequence). V gave up 4 bases and J gave up 5 bases, with 8 bases separating them. The length of the CDR3 is 11 residues. CDR3 region: CAWNGGETQYF. Here the CDR3 DNA reads TGTGCCTGGAACGGTGGGGAGACCCAGTACTTC.

V gene TRBV19 combines with J gene TRBJ1-2; 12 bases fit TRBD1. V lost 7 bases and J lost 8; bases outside the gene matches: 14. The CDR3 extends over 16 amino acids. From germline, CDR1 is LNHDA and CDR2 SQIVND (reference sequence). The CDR3 reads CASNEGGDRGPIGYTF. The DNA for the CDR3 is TGTGCCAGTAACGAAGGAGGGGACAGGGGGCCGATCGGCTACACCTTC.

The CDR3 reads CAVRDRGTPWANVLTF. The CDR3 DNA reads TGTGCCGTCCGGGACAGGGGCACCCCTTGGGCCAACGTCCTGACTTTC. This chain joins TRBV28 and TRBJ2-6; 10 bases fit TRBD1. Germline lookup yields CDR1 MDHEN and CDR2 SYDVKM. V was pared by 11 bases and J by 5 bases, with 12 bases of the junction left unmatched. The CDR3 has 16 amino acids.

This clone was counted many times. The gene calls are TRBV7-3 and TRBJ2-6, with 8 bases lining up with TRBD1. V lost 4 bases, J lost 2 bases, and 7 bases stayed unmatched. CDR3 size: 17 residues. Germline V gene data show CDR1 as SGHTA and CDR2 as FQGTGA. This chain's CDR3 is CASSYGQGITGANVLTF. The CDR3 DNA sequence: TGTGCCAGCAGCTACGGACAGGGCATTACTGGGGCCAACGTCCTGACTTTC.

This clone was detected only a few times. J is TRBJ2-4 and V is TRBV30; a possible D gene is TRBD2 (6 bases). Germline CDR1 and CDR2: GTSNPN and SVGIG (reference sequence). The length of the CDR3 is 12 residues. The V end was cut by 0 bases, the J end by 6 bases, with 6 bases between. The CDR3 DNA sequence: TGTGCCTGGAGTGTAGCGGGAAACATTCAGTACTTC. It codes for CAWSVAGNIQYF.

The genes are TRBV29-1 and TRBJ2-5; tentatively, D is TRBD1 or TRBD2 (5 bases each). From germline, CDR1 is SQVTM and CDR2 ANQGSEA. The CDR3 contains 13 residues. V was clipped by 7 bases and J by 1 base, with 13 bases between them. The CDR3 reads CSALRGFQETQYF. In DNA form, the CDR3 reads TGCAGCGCCCTTCGGGGCTTCCAAGAGACCCAGTACTTC.

V is TRBV6-1 and J is TRBJ2-1, with 9 nucleotides matching TRBD2. Germline-derived CDR1 and CDR2 are MNHNS and SASEGT. This CDR3 is built from 15 residues. J was trimmed by 7 bases and V by 5 bases; bases with no gene match: 9. In nucleotides, the CDR3 is TGTGCCAGCAGTCCAATCAGTAGCGGGAGAAATGAGCAGTTCTTC. Translated: CASSPISSGRNEQFF.

Note on this clone: At the DNA level, this CDR3 is encoded by other sequences in the same sample as well. This chain joins TRBV9 and TRBJ2-6; no definite D call. Looked up from germline, CDR1 is SGDLS and CDR2 is YYNGEE. The CDR3 runs 14 residues. V was trimmed by 3 bases and J by 0 bases, leaving 4 bases between them. CDR3 in amino acids: CASSAPSGANVLTF. The CDR3 DNA is TGTGCCAGCAGCGCCCCCTCTGGGGCCAACGTCCTGACTTTC. Based on the CDR3 plus reference TRBV9 and TRBJ2-6, the full variable domain is DSGVTQTPKHLITATGQRVTLRCSPRSGDLSVYWYQQSLDQGLQFLIQYYNGEERAKGNILERFSAQQFPDLHSELNLSSLELGDSALYFCASSAPSGANVLTFGAGSRLTVL.

With regard to this clone: The same CDR3 also results from other DNA sequences found in this sample. V gene TRBV28 combines with J gene TRBJ1-2; D is perhaps TRBD1 (6 bases). The CDR3 sequence is 14 residues long. Trimming left V 4 bases short and J 1 base short, with 10 bases between. Germline CDR1 is MDHEN and CDR2 is SYDVKM. For the CDR3, the DNA is TGTGCCAGCAGTTCGCCAGGGGTTAACTATGGCTACACCTTC. Its protein product is CASSSPGVNYGYTF.

The chain has TRBV5-1 and TRBJ2-2; a weak D match, TRBD1 (7 bases). This CDR3 has 18 residues. V was pared by 0 bases and J by 6 bases, with 21 bases between. Germline CDR1 reads SGHRS; CDR2 reads YFSETQ. CDR3 DNA: TGCGCCAGCAGCTTGGCCAGCGCGGCAGGGGGGCGGTCCGGGGAGCTGTTTTTT. Translating it yields CASSLASAAGGRSGELFF.

The V call is TRBV4-3, the J call TRBJ2-1; D gene unclear. The CDR3 totals 14 residues. V was cut by 3 bases and J by 10 bases, with 16 bases left in between. Germline-derived CDR1 and CDR2 are LGHNA and YSLEER. CDR3 in amino acids: CASSQGLGAREQFF. In nucleotides, the CDR3 is TGCGCCAGCAGCCAGGGGTTAGGCGCCCGGGAGCAGTTCTTC.

With respect to this clone: The sample holds other DNA sequences that translate to the same CDR3. The chain recombines TRBV19 with TRBJ2-7, with 13 bases that match TRBD2. Germline V gene sequence: CDR1 LNHDA, CDR2 SQIVND (reference sequence). The junction had 1 base not matched to a gene; V was cut back by 5 bases and J by 0 bases. The CDR3 extends over 15 amino acids. For the CDR3, the DNA is TGTGCCAGTAGTCGGACTAGCGGGAGCTCCTACGAGCAGTACTTC. Translation: CASSRTSGSSYEQYF.

Notes on this clone: Other nucleotide sequences in the sample specify the same CDR3. This chain connects TRBV18 to TRBJ1-2, with 7 nucleotides matching TRBD1. The V gene end was trimmed by 3 bases and the J gene end by 4 bases; junction bases not matched to a gene: 2. This CDR3 has 13 amino acids. CDR1 is KGHSH, CDR2 LQKENI, per germline. DNA of the CDR3: TGTGCCAGCTCACCGAGGGACAGCTATGGCTACACCTTC. Amino acid sequence: CASSPRDSYGYTF.

A word on this clone: This sample also contains other DNA sequences that code for the same CDR3. V usage is TRBV9 and J usage is TRBJ2-7; 11 nucleotides match TRBD2. V gave up 4 bases and J gave up 0 bases; unmatched junction bases: 3. The CDR3 has 15 amino acids. Germline values: CDR1 SGDLS, CDR2 YYNGEE. The CDR3 here is CASSRLAGSSYEQYF. Here the CDR3 DNA reads TGTGCCAGCAGCAGACTAGCGGGAAGCTCCTACGAGCAGTACTTC.

The chain employs TRBV6-1 and TRBJ2-7; possible D gene TRBD1, 5 bases. Germline V lookup: CDR1 MNHNS, CDR2 SASEGT. CDR3 size: 13 residues. V was trimmed by 8 bases and J by 5 bases, leaving 16 bases between them. CDR3 sequence (DNA): TGTGCCAGCCGGGTTAATGGGGCCGACGAGCAGTACTTC. Translation gives CASRVNGADEQYF.

This clone has just one count. The chain carries TRBV7-3 and TRBJ2-1; tentatively, D is TRBD2 (5 bases). CDR1 is SGHTA, CDR2 FQGTGA, per germline. The CDR3 runs to 13 residues. V lost 5 bases and J lost 6, with 11 bases in between. CDR3 sequence reads: CASSPDFFNEQFF. CDR3 DNA sequence: TGTGCCAGCAGCCCGGACTTTTTCAATGAGCAGTTCTTC.

The DNA for the CDR3 is TGTGCCAGCAACACCGACGGAGGGGGAGAGACCCAGTACTTC. Its protein product is CASNTDGGGETQYF. The chain joins TRBV2 to TRBJ2-5; possibly TRBD1 or TRBD2 for D (6 bases each). Trimming removed 7 bases from V and 4 bases from J, with 16 bases in between. Per germline, CDR1 SNHLY and CDR2 FYNNEI. The CDR3 has 14 amino acids.

This clone appeared once. The gene calls are TRBV30 and TRBJ1-1; D uncertain. Per the germline V gene, CDR1 is GTSNPN and CDR2 is SVGIG (reference sequence). With 7 bases removed from V and 1 base from J, the gap between germline ends came to 7 bases. The CDR3 spans 11 residues. The CDR3 here is CALEKNTEAFF. In nucleotides, the CDR3 is TGTGCCTTGGAAAAGAACACTGAAGCTTTCTTT.

Written as DNA, the CDR3 is TGTGCCAGCACCCCGAGGGGAAACTTCTACGAGCAGTACTTC. Translating it yields CASTPRGNFYEQYF. The rearrangement uses TRBV7-8 and TRBJ2-7, with D possibly called TRBD1 or TRBD2 (5 bases each). This CDR3 spans 14 amino acids. Per germline, CDR1 SGHVS and CDR2 FQNEAQ. Trimming stripped 7 bases from V and 3 bases from J, with 16 bases between.

This clone was seen more than once but under ten times. The chain is built from TRBV6-5 and TRBJ2-7, with 9 bases identical to TRBD1. Per the germline V gene, CDR1 is MNHEY and CDR2 is SVGAGI. This CDR3 has 15 residues. Germline trimming cut 6 bases from V and 3 bases from J; bases unmatched to any gene: 9. CDR3: CASRNPGQGVYEQYF. CDR3 nucleotide sequence: TGTGCCAGCAGGAATCCGGGACAGGGCGTCTACGAGCAGTACTTC.

The chain joins TRBV7-2 to TRBJ2-5; possibly TRBD1 for D (5 bases). Germline CDR1 and CDR2: SGHTA and FQGNSA. The ends were cut back, 6 bases at V and 5 bases at J, with 13 bases in the middle. This CDR3 has 13 residues. The CDR3 protein is CASSLGAHETQYF. The CDR3 DNA sequence: TGTGCCAGCAGTCTAGGGGCTCACGAGACCCAGTACTTC.